This passage covers 4 T cell receptor beta chains from one sample sequenced in a study of Graves' ophthalmopathy and Graves' hyperthyroidism. From RNA, the CDR3 regions of TCR beta chains were amplified and sequenced. RT-PCR in the first round used HTBI primers; a second-round multiplex PCR followed. TCRdb ran MiXCR on the multiplex PCR reads and lists one entry per CDR3 protein. The data hold under 800,000 distinct CDR3 sequences, with 22% observed a single time. Sequenced: peripheral blood. Receptors were obtained from a woman aged 18-29 years with stable Graves' hyperthyroidism. Some clones in this sample may be carry-over from other donors' samples.

This clonotype has a handful of counts. V and J are TRBV19 and TRBJ2-7; the match to TRBD1 covers 7 bases. The V segment lost 5 bases and the J segment 8 bases; nucleotides outside the gene matches: 9. CDR1 is LNHDA and CDR2 is SQIVND in the germline V gene (reference sequence). This CDR3 is 13 amino acids long. The CDR3 sequence: CASSAAGTEKQYF. For the CDR3, the DNA is TGTGCCAGTAGTGCTGCCGGGACAGAAAAGCAGTACTTC.

This clonotype appeared a single time. The CDR3 DNA reads TGTGCCTGGAGTCCCGGGGAGGTTGAAGCTTTCTTT. It encodes CAWSPGEVEAFF. This chain joins TRBV30 and TRBJ1-1, with D unclear. The CDR3 has 12 amino acids. The V gene lost 2 bases and the J gene lost 7 bases, with 11 bases spanning the gap. Germline V gives CDR1 GTSNPN, CDR2 SVGIG (reference sequence). The full variable domain, completed using reference TRBV30 and TRBJ1-1, is SQTIHQWPATLVQPVGSPLSLECTVEGTSNPNLYWYRQAAGRGLQLLFYSVGIGQISSEVPQNLSASRPQDRQFILSSKKLLLSDSGFYLCAWSPGEVEAFFGQGTRLTVV.

This clonotype was counted a few times. The chain has TRBV6-1 and TRBJ1-2; D perhaps matches TRBD1 (6 bases). This CDR3 has 16 amino acids. Germline V lookup: CDR1 MNHNS, CDR2 SASEGT. Between the trimmed V and J ends, which lost 2 bases and 4 bases, there was a span of 17 bases. DNA of the CDR3: TGTGCCAGCAGTGAATTCCCAACAGGGTATGGCTATGGCTACACCTTC. As protein: CASSEFPTGYGYGYTF.

This clonotype was recorded many times. V usage is TRBV12-5 and J usage is TRBJ2-2; 12 bases are shared with TRBD2. Trimming at V came to 1 base and at J to 4 bases, leaving 4 bases not matched to a gene. The CDR3 covers 17 residues. Germline assignment: CDR1 LGHNT and CDR2 FRNRAP. The CDR3 DNA reads as TGTGCTAGTGGTTTGGCCCTAGCGGGGGGGCGCACCGGGGAGCTGTTTTTT. It is translated as CASGLALAGGRTGELFF.